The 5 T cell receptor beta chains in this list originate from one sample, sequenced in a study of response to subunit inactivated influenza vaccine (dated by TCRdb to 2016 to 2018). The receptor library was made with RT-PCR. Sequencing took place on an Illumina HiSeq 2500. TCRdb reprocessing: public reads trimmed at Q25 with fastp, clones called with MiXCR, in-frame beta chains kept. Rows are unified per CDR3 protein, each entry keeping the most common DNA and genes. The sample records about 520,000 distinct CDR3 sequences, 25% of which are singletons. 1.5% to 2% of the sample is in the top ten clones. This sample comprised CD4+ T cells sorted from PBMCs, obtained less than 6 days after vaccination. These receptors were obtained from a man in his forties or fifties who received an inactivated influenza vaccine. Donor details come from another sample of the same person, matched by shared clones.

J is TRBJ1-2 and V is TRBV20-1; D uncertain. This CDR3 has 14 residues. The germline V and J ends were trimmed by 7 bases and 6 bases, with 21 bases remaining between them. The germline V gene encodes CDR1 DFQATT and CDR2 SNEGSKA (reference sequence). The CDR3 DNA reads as TGCAGTGTAGCGTTCTCCTGGGAAGGGCATGGCTACACCTTC. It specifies CSVAFSWEGHGYTF.

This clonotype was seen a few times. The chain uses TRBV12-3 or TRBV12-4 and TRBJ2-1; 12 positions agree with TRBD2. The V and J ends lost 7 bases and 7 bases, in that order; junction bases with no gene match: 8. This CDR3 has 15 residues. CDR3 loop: CASKRTSGVGNEQFF. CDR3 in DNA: TGTGCCAGCAAAAGGACTAGCGGGGTTGGGAATGAGCAGTTCTTC.

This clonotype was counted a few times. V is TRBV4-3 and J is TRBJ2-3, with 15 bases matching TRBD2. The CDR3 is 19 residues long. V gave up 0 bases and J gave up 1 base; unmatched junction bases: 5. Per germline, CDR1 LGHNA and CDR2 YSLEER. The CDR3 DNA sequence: TGCGCCAGCAGCCAAGACGGACTAGCGGGAGGGCCACGCACAGATACGCAGTATTTT. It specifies CASSQDGLAGGPRTDTQYF.

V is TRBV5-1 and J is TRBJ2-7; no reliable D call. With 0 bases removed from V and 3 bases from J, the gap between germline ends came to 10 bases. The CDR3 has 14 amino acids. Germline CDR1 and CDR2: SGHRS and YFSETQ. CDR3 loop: CASSLGQIYYEQYF. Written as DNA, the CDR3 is TGCGCCAGCAGCTTGGGCCAGATATACTACGAGCAGTACTTC.

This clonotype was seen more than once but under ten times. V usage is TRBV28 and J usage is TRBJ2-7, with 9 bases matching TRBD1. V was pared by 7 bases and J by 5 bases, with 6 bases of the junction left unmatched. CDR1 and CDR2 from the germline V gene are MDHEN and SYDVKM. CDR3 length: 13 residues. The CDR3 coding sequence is TGTGCCAGCACGGGCCGGGACAGGGACGAGCAGTACTTC. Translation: CASTGRDRDEQYF. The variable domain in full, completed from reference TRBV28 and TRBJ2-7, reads DVKVTQSSRYLVKRTGEKVFLECVQDMDHENMFWYRQDPGLGLRLIYFSYDVKMKEKGDIPEGYSVSREKKERFSLILESASTNQTSMYLCASTGRDRDEQYFGPGTRLTVT.